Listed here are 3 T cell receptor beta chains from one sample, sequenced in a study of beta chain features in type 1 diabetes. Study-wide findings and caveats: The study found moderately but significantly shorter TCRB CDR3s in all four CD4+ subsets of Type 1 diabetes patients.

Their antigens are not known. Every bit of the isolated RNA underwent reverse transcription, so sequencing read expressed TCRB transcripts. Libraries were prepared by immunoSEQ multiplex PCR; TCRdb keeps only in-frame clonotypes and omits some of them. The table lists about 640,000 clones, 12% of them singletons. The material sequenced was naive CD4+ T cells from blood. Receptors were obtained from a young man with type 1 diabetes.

This CDR3 reads CASSYGSGGREQYF. The CDR3 coding sequence is TGTGCCAGCAGCTATGGATCGGGAGGGCGCGAGCAGTACTTC. The J gene is TRBJ2-7, the V gene TRBV7-9; 8 bases line up with TRBD2. V trimming: 4 bases; J trimming: 6 bases; junction bases outside the gene matches: 8. The germline V gene has CDR1 SEHNR and CDR2 FQNEAQ (reference sequence). The CDR3 runs 14 residues. The full variable domain, in which reference TRBV7-9 and TRBJ2-7 provide the parts outside the CDR3, is DTGVSQNPRHKITKRGQNVTFRCDPISEHNRLYWYRQTLGQGPEFLTYFQNEAQLEKSRLLSDRFSAERPKGSFSTLEIQRTEQGDSAMYLCASSYGSGGREQYFGPGTRLTVT.

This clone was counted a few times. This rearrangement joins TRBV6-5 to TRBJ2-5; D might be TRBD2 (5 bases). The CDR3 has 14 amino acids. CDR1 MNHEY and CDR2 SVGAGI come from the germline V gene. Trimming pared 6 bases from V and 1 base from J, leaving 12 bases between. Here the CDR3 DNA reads TGTGCCAGCAGCACCCGGGAAGGCCAAGAGACCCAGTACTTC. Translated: CASSTREGQETQYF.

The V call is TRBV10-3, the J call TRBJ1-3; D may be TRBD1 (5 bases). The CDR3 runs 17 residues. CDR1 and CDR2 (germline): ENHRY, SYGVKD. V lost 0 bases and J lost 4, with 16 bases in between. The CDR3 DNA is TGTGCCATCAGTGAGTCAGGGCCAGGGCAAAGAGGAAACACCATATATTTT. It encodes CAISESGPGQRGNTIYF.